The following is a TCR beta chain sequence with its context. The CDR3 loop spans 14 amino acids. Per germline, CDR1 MNHEY and CDR2 SMNVEV (reference sequence). Deletions cut 4 bases from V and 2 bases from J, with 10 bases between. The data stem from a study of CD4+ T cells in melanoma. Libraries were prepared by immunoSEQ multiplex PCR; TCRdb keeps only in-frame clonotypes and omits some of them. The repertoire consists of about 9,200 clones, with 55% to 80% occurring once and the leading ten covering about 11%. The receptor was isolated from a human donor with melanoma. Sequencing used cells from a culture (not recorded whether cultured in vitro). The chain uses TRBV27 and TRBJ2-3; D unclear. The CDR3 region is CASSSSSPTDTQYF. CDR3 nucleotide sequence: TGTGCCAGCAGTTCGTCTAGTCCCACAGATACGCAGTATTTT.